Many counts were recorded for the clone carrying this TCR beta chain. The antigen is unknown. From the PCR reads, TCRdb re-called clones with MiXCR. The data show around 26,000 clones, with around an eighth seen just once and roughly 17% held by the top ten. Thyroid surgery was performed in patients who had received no treatment beforehand. The sample comes from a study of metastatic and nonmetastatic thyroid tumors. Study-wide results and caveats: Reports indicated that malignant thyroid tumors showed significantly higher TCR beta diversity than benign nodules did, in blood and tumor.

The sequence came from a female donor with papillary thyroid cancer or a benign thyroid nodule (not recorded which). Some clones in this sample may be carry-over from other donors' samples. The sample consisted of blood.

The chain's CDR3 is CASTGYTGELFF. DNA for the CDR3: TGTGCCAGCACCGGATACACCGGGGAGCTGTTTTTT. V usage is TRBV6-2 or TRBV6-3 and J usage is TRBJ2-2; D gene unclear. The V gene lost 7 bases and the J gene lost 3 bases, with 6 bases spanning the gap. The germline CDR1 and CDR2 sequences are MNHEY and SVGEGT. The CDR3 contains 12 residues.